This T cell receptor beta chain was profiled in a study of OX40 agonist ivuxolimab in advanced cancers. Some clones are missing from TCRdb's copy, which holds only in-frame ones; the method was immunoSEQ multiplex PCR. This sample has 90,000 or so clones, with approximately 90% found just once. The CDR3 loop spans 12 amino acids. V was clipped by 7 bases and J by 8 bases, with 14 bases between them. Germline lookup yields CDR1 MNHEY and CDR2 SVGAGI. The chain recombines TRBV6-5 with TRBJ1-2, with D possibly matching TRBD1 (5 bases). The source of this sequence is an adult with an advanced solid tumor such as melanoma, head and neck, liver or kidney cancer. Here the sequenced sample was CD4+ or CD8+ T cells sorted from blood, taken in a trial of the OX40 agonist ivuxolimab. CDR3 bases: TGTGCCAGCAAGAGTTTTCGGGGGGGCTACACCTTC. Its protein is CASKSFRGGYTF.